The clone carrying this T cell receptor beta chain was observed at least ten times. Its cognate antigen is unknown. The sample comes from a study of human T cells and chemical hapten exposure. Across the whole study: Per-sample TCR yield variability stemmed mainly from small pooled library volume differences.

General study findings and limits: PT1 expanded TCR counts and patch test score were linked, and their correlation was positive.

Within the library, unique molecular identifiers were attached to each individual cDNA molecule. MiXCR, run by TCRdb on the RACE reads, gives a single entry per CDR3 protein. The sample shows 300,000 to 450,000 distinct CDR3 sequences, roughly 5.3% of them seen only once. Trimming took 0 bases from V and 1 from J; bases not matched to a gene: 4. CDR3 length: 17 residues. The V gene's germline CDR1 is DFQATT and CDR2 SNEGSKA (reference sequence). Time point: pre-sensitization, week 0. Treatment specified: therapeutic diphenylcyclopropenone sensitization with weekly scalp DPC. This specimen was whole blood, taken in connection with sensitization to the hapten diphenylcyclopropenone (DPC). This receptor was obtained from a woman aged 45 to 65 with alopecia areata. Some clones in this sample may be carry-over from other donors' samples. The chain employs TRBV20-1 and TRBJ1-5; TRBD1 matches at 12 bases. CDR3 protein: CSARDQGTGGSNQPQHF. CDR3 bases: TGCAGTGCTAGAGATCAAGGGACAGGGGGCAGCAATCAGCCCCAGCATTTT.